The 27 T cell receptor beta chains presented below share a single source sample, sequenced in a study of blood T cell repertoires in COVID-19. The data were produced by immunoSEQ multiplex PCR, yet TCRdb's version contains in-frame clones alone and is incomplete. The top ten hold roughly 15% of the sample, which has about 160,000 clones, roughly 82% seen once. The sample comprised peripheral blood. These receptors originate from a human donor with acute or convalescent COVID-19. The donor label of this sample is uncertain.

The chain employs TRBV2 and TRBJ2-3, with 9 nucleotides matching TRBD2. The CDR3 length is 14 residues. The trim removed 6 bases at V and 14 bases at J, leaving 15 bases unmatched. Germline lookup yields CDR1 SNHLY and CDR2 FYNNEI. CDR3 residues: CASRESGGPVRVYF. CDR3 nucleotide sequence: TGTGCCAGCAGAGAGAGCGGGGGGCCTGTCAGGGTGTATTTT. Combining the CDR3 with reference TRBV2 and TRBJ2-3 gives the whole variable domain EPEVTQTPSHQVTQMGQEVILRCVPISNHLYFYWYRQILGQKVEFLVSFYNNEISEKSEIFDDQFSVERPDGSNFTLKIRSTKLEDSAMYFCASRESGGPVRVYFGPGTRLTVL.

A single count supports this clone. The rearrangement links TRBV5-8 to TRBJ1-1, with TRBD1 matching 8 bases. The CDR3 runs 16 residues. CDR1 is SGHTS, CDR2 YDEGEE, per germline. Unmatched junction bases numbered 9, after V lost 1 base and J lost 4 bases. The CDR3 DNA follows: TGTGCCAGCAGCTTGTGGCAGGGGGCCGGTGGCACTGAAGCTTTCTTT. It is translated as CASSLWQGAGGTEAFF.

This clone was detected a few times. In nucleotides, the CDR3 is TGTGCCAGCAGTTCCGACAGGTCTCCTAATGAAAAACTGTTTTTT. Translation: CASSSDRSPNEKLFF. V gene TRBV6-5 combines with J gene TRBJ1-4; D might be TRBD1 (6 bases). V dropped 4 bases and J dropped 3 bases, with 12 bases sitting between them. Germline CDR1 MNHEY, CDR2 SVGAGI. This CDR3 region has 15 residues.

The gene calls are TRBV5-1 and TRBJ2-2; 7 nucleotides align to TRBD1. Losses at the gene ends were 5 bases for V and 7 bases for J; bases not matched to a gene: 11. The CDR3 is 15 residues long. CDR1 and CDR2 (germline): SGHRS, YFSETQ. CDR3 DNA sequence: TGCGCCAGCAGTGGGGTCCTCACAGGGGTCGGGGAGCTGTTTTTT. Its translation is CASSGVLTGVGELFF.

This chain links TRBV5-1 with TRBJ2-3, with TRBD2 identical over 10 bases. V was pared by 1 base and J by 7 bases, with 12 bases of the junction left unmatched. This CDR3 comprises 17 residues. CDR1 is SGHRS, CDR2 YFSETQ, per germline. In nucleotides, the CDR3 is TGCGCCAGCAGCTTGTTCGGAAGCGGGGGGGCCGGATATACGCAGTATTTT. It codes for CASSLFGSGGAGYTQYF.

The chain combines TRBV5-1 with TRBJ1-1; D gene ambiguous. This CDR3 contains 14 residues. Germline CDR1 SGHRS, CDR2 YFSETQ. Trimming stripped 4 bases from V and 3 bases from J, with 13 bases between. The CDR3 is CASSPGGLHTEAFF. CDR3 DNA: TGCGCCAGCAGCCCGGGAGGGCTGCACACTGAAGCTTTCTTT.

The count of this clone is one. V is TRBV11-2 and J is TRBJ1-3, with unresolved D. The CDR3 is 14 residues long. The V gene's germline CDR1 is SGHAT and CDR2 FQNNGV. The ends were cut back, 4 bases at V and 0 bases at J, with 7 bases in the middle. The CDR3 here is CASSSIDSGNTIYF. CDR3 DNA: TGTGCCAGCAGCTCTATAGACTCTGGAAACACCATATATTTT.

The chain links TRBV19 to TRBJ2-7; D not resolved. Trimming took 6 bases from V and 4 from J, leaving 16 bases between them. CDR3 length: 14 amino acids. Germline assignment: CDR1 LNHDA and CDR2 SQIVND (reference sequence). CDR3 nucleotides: TGTGCCAGTAGCACTAAACTCCTTCCTTACGAGCAGTACTTC. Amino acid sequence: CASSTKLLPYEQYF.

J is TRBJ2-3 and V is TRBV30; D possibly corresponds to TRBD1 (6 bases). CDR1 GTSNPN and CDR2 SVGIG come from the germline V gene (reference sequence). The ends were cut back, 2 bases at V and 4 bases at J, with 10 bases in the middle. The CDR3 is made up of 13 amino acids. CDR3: CAWSLGGADTQYF. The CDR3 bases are TGTGCCTGGAGTCTTGGGGGCGCAGATACGCAGTATTTT.

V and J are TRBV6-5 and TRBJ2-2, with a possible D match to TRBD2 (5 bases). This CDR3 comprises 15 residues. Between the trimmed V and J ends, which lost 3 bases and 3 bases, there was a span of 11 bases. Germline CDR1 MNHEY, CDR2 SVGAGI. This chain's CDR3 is CASSYIPGDTGELFF. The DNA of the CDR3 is TGTGCCAGCAGTTATATTCCCGGGGACACCGGGGAGCTGTTTTTT.

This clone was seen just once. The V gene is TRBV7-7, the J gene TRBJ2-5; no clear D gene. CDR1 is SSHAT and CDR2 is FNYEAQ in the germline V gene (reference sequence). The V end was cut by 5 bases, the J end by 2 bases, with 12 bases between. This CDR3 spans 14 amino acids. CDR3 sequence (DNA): TGTGCCAGCAGCCCGACAAATTATCAAGAGACCCAGTACTTC. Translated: CASSPTNYQETQYF.

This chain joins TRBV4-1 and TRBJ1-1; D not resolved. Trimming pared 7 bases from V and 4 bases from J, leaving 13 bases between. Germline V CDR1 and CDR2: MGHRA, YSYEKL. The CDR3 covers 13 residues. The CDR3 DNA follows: TGCGCCAGCAAGAGGGAGGCTAGCACTGAAGCTTTCTTT. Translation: CASKREASTEAFF.

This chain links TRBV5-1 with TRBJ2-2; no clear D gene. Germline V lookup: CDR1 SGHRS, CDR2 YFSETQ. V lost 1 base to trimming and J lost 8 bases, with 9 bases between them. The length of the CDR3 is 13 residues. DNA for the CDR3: TGCGCCAGCAGCTTGCCCACGGTGGGGGAGCTGTTTTTT. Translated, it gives CASSLPTVGELFF. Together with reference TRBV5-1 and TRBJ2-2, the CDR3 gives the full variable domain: KAGVTQTPRYLIKTRGQQVTLSCSPISGHRSVSWYQQTPGQGLQFLFEYFSETQRNKGNFPGRFSGRQFSNSRSEMNVSTLELGDSALYLCASSLPTVGELFFGEGSRLTVL.

The CDR3 sequence is CSASPGTGNTEAFF. In DNA form, the CDR3 reads TGCAGCGCCAGTCCCGGGACAGGCAACACTGAAGCTTTCTTT. J is TRBJ1-1 and V is TRBV29-1; 8 positions match TRBD1. Losses at the gene ends were 7 bases for V and 2 bases for J; bases not matched to a gene: 9. Germline CDR1 reads SQVTM; CDR2 reads ANQGSEA. The CDR3 extends over 14 amino acids.

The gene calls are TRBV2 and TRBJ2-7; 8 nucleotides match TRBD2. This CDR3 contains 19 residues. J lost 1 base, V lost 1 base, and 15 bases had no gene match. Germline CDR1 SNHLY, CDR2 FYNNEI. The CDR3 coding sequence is TGTGCCAGCAGTGAAGGAGGGCGGCGGGGGGACTACCTTTCCTACGAGCAGTACTTC. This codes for CASSEGGRRGDYLSYEQYF.

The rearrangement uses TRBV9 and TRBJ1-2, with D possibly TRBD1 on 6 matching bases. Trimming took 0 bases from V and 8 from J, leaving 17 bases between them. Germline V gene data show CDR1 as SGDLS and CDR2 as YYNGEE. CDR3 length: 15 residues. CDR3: CASSVELNDRRGYTF. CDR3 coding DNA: TGTGCCAGCAGCGTAGAACTTAATGACAGGCGAGGCTACACCTTC. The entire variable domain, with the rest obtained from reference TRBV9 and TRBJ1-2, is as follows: DSGVTQTPKHLITATGQRVTLRCSPRSGDLSVYWYQQSLDQGLQFLIQYYNGEERAKGNILERFSAQQFPDLHSELNLSSLELGDSALYFCASSVELNDRRGYTFGSGTRLTVV.

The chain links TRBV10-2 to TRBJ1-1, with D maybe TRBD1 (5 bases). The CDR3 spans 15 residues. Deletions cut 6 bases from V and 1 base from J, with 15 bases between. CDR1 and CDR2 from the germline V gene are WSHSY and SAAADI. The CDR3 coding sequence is TGCGCCAGCAGCGCTGTGACAGATAGGAACACTGAAGCTTTCTTT. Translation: CASSAVTDRNTEAFF.

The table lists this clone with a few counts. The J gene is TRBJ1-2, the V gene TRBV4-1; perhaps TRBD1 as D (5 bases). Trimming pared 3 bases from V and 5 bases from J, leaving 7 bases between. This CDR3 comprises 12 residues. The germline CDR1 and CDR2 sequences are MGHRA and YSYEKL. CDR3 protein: CASSQTEYGYTF. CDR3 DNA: TGCGCCAGCAGCCAGACAGAGTATGGCTACACCTTC.

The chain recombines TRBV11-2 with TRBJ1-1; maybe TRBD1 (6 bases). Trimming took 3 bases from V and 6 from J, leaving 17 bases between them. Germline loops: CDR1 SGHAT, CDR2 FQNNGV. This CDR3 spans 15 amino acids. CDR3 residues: CASSFGGQGWAEAFF. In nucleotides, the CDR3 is TGTGCCAGCAGCTTCGGTGGGCAGGGGTGGGCTGAAGCTTTCTTT.

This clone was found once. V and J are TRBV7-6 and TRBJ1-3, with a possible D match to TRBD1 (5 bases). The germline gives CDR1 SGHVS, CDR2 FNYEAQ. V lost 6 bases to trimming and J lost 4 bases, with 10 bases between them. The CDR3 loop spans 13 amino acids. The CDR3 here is CASSSGSGNTIYF. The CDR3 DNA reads TGTGCCAGCAGTTCAGGGTCCGGAAACACCATATATTTT.

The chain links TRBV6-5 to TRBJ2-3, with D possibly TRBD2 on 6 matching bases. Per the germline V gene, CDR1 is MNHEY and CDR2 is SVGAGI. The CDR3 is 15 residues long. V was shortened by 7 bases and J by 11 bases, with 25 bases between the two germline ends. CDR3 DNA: TGTGCCAGCATTCCTGGGGCTAGCGATAATAGGGGGCAGTATTTT. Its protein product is CASIPGASDNRGQYF.

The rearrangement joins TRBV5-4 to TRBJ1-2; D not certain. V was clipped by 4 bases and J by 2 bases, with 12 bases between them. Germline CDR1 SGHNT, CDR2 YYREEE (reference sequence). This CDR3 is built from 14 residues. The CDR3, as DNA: TGTGCCAGCAGCGGAGTAGGGAGCAACTATGGCTACACCTTC. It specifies CASSGVGSNYGYTF.

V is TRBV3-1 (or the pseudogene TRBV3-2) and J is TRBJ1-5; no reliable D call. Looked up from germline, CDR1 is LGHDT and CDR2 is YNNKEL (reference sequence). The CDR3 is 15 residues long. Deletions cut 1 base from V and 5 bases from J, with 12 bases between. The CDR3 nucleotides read TGTGCCAGCAGCCAAGGACTCGGTGGGTATCAGCCCCAGCATTTT. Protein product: CASSQGLGGYQPQHF.

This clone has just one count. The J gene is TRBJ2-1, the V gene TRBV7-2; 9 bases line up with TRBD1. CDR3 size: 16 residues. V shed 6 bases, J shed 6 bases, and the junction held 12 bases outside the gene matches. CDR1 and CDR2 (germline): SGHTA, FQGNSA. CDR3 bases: TGTGCCAGCAGGCCACCTCGGGACAGGGCGACCAATGAGCAGTTCTTC. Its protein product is CASRPPRDRATNEQFF. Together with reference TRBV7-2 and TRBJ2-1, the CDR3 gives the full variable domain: GAGVSQSPSNKVTEKGKDVELRCDPISGHTALYWYRQSLGQGLEFLIYFQGNSAPDKSGLPSDRFSAERTGGSVSTLTIQRTQQEDSAVYLCASRPPRDRATNEQFFGPGTRLTVL.

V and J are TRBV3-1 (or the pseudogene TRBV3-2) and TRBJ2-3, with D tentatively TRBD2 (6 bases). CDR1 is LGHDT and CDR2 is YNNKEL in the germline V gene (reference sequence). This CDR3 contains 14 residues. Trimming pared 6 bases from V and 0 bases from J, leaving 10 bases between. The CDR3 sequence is CASSRDWSTDTQYF. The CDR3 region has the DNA TGTGCCAGCAGTCGGGACTGGAGCACAGATACGCAGTATTTT.

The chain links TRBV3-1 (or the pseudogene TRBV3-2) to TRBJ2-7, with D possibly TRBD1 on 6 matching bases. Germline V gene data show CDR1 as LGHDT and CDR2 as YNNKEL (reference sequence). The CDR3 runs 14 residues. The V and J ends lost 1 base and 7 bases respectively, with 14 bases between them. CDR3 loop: CASSQAAGEREQYF. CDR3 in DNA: TGTGCCAGCAGCCAAGCGGCAGGGGAAAGGGAGCAGTACTTC.

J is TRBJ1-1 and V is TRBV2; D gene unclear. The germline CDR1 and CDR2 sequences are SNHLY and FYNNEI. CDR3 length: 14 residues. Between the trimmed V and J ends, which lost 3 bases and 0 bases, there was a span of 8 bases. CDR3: CASSEGALNTEAFF. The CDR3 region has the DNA TGTGCCAGCAGTGAGGGCGCTTTGAACACTGAAGCTTTCTTT.